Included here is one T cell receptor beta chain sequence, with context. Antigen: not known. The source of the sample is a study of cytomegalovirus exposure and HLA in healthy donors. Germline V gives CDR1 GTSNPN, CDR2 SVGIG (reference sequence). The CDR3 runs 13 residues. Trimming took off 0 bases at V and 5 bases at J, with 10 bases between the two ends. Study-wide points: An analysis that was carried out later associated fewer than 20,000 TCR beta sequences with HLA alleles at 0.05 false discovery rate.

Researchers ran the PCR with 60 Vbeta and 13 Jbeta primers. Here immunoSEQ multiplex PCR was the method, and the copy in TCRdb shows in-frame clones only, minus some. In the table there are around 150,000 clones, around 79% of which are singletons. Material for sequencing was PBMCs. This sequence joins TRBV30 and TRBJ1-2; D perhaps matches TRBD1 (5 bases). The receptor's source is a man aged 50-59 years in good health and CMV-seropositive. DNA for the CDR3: TGTGCCTGGAGTGTTTCGGGGGGTTATGGCTACACCTTC. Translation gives CAWSVSGGYGYTF. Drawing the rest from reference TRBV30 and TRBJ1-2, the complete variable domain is SQTIHQWPATLVQPVGSPLSLECTVEGTSNPNLYWYRQAAGRGLQLLFYSVGIGQISSEVPQNLSASRPQDRQFILSSKKLLLSDSGFYLCAWSVSGGYGYTFGSGTRLTVV.